At least ten counts were recorded for the clone carrying this T cell receptor beta chain. TCRdb reprocessed the RACE reads via MiXCR and lists one record per CDR3 protein. The sample holds tens of thousands of distinct CDR3 sequences, over 10% seen once. As to time point: pre-sensitization, week 0. Treatment described: therapeutic diphenylcyclopropenone sensitization with weekly scalp DPC. Per germline, CDR1 MRHNA and CDR2 SNTAGT. Trimming took off 8 bases at V and 0 bases at J, with 7 bases between the two ends. CDR3 length: 13 amino acids. This sample was taken from a study of human T cells and chemical hapten exposure.

The source material was whole blood, sampled in connection with sensitization to the hapten diphenylcyclopropenone (DPC). This clonotype originated in a woman in her thirties with alopecia areata. Some clones in this sample may be carry-over from other donors' samples. The genes are TRBV6-4 and TRBJ2-2; unclear D gene. CDR3 protein: CASAYSNTGELFF. Written as DNA, the CDR3 is TGTGCCAGCGCTTACTCGAACACCGGGGAGCTGTTTTTT.